The TCR beta chain described here comes from a study of shared clonotypes between healthy human individuals. Study summary: The study used three CD4 naive, three CD4 memory, two CD8 naive and one CD8 memory plate per donor.

The deep-level immunoSEQ assay was used. Profiling relied on immunoSEQ multiplex PCR, and the TCRdb table lists in-frame clones only, not all of them. This repertoire shows millions of clones, less than 95% found once; its top ten account for roughly 1%. Naive CD8 cells lacked CD45RO and underwent positive selection for CCR7, leaving out terminally differentiated effector memory CD45RA+ cells. Study conclusions and caveats: Sequencing depth was a factor that was expected to affect clonotype sharing among donors. Non-shared clonotypes showed lower generation probabilities than clonotypes common to all four donors.

Points on this clone: Its matching antigen is unknown.

The specimen sequenced was naive CD8+ T cells sorted from blood. This TCR derives from a man aged 18 to 30 in good health.

In nucleotides, the CDR3 is TGTGCCTGGAGCAGGGGGCAGTATCAAGATACGCAGTATTTT. It specifies CAWSRGQYQDTQYF. This chain links TRBV30 with TRBJ2-3, with 8 bases matching TRBD1. V lost 3 bases to trimming and J lost 5 bases; unmatched junction nucleotides: 7. Germline V gene lookup returns CDR1 GTSNPN and CDR2 SVGIG (reference sequence). This CDR3 is built from 14 residues. Complete variable domain (other parts from reference TRBV30 and TRBJ2-3): SQTIHQWPATLVQPVGSPLSLECTVEGTSNPNLYWYRQAAGRGLQLLFYSVGIGQISSEVPQNLSASRPQDRQFILSSKKLLLSDSGFYLCAWSRGQYQDTQYFGPGTRLTVL.